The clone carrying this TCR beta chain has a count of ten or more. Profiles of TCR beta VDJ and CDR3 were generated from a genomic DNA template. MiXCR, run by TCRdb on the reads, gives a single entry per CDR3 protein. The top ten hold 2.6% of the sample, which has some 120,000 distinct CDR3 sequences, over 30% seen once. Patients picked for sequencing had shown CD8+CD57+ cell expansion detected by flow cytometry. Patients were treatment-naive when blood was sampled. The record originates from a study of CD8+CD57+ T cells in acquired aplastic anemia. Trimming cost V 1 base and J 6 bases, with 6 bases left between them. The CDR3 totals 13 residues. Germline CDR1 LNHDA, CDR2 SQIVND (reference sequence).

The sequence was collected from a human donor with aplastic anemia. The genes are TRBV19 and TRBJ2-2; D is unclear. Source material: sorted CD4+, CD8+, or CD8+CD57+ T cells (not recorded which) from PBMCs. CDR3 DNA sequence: TGTGCCAGTAGTATAGCAGGTCCCGGGGAGCTGTTTTTT. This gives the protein CASSIAGPGELFF.